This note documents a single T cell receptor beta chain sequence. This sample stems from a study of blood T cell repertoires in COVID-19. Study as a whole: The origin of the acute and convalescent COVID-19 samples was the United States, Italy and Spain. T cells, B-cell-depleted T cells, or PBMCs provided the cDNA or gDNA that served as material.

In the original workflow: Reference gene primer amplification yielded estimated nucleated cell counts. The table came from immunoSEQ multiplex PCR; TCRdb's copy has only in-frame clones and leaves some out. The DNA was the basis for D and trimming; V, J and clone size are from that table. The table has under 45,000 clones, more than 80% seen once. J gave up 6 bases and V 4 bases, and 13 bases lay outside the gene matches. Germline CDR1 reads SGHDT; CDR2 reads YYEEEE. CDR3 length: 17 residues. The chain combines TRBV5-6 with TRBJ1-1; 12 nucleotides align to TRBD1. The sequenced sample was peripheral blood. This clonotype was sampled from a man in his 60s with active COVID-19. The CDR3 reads CASSRTSGTGGISEAFF. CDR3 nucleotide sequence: TGTGCCAGCAGCCGGACCTCCGGGACAGGGGGCATTTCTGAAGCTTTCTTT.